The present entry profiles one T cell receptor (beta chain) with its context. The antigen it binds to is not known. No much larger clone is present one base from it, and per-base qualities are unavailable. Participants in the prospective study were aged about 18 to 100 years, lived in about two dozen United States geographic areas, and enrolled through a virtual design. Cohort assignment in the prospective study relied on participant-reported clinical history from a screening survey and a study questionnaire. Mobile phlebotomists in the prospective study collected whole blood, serum and a nasopharyngeal or oropharyngeal swab from every participant. Participants in the prospective study had the option to provide additional blood draws and questionnaires over a roughly two-month period. Before DNA extraction, blood samples from the prospective study were shipped at room temperature or frozen. This entry belongs to a study of blood T cell repertoires in COVID-19 (dated by TCRdb to 2019 to 2021). About the study as a whole: Samples covering the acute and convalescent phases of COVID-19 were provided by collaborators in the United States, Italy and Spain. Subjects who had been exposed to COVID-19, were actively infected with it, or had recovered from it provided the deeply sampled blood TCRbeta repertoires that made up the dataset. The samples were drawn from two sources: the first 160 participants of the ongoing ImmuneRACE study, and 1,000 to 1,500 subjects contributed by 6 global collaborators. Where available, HLA class I and class II types were obtained from metadata supplied by the sample provider rather than from assay-based typing. The repertoires were released in a freely available public database meant as a resource for research on the immune response to SARS-CoV-2. Nearly every sample came with metadata listing a de-identified subject ID, COVID-19 status, age in years and sex. The prospective study material was composed of cDNA or gDNA derived from T cells, B-cell-depleted T cells, or PBMCs.

Broad study findings and their caveats: Clinical and demographic metadata were provided uncurated, with the amount varying by source and participant.

V gives up 4 bases and J gives up 9 bases, and the segment between their germline ends measures 19 bases. For CDR1 and CDR2, the germline V gene lists MNHEY and SVGEGT. The CDR3 contains 15 residues, cysteine and phenylalanine counted. Only the CDR3 portion is preserved as DNA: 45 bases, with reading frame beginning at the first base. TCRbeta CDR3 regions were amplified from genomic DNA using the immunoSEQ Assay, a bias-controlled multiplex PCR. Per the source publication's procedure: Within the assay, amplification of reference gene primers was used to estimate how many nucleated cells each sample contained. To quantify the absolute abundance of each unique TCRbeta CDR3 rearrangement, sequence reads were collapsed and filtered. For each sample, productive Simpson clonality was calculated as the square root of Simpson's diversity index across productive rearrangements. TCRdb provides this immuneACCESS table in a form limited to in-frame rearrangements. Some clones are lacking; in checked studies, under half of them reflect an unresolved V gene, and why the rest are absent is not known. The DNA gave D and trimming, while V, J and clone size come from that table. This sample has some 250,000 clones in its table, and approximately 91% of those were observed once. 2.3% of the sample belongs to the ten largest clones.

The TCR comes from a woman between 35 and 50 years old with acute COVID-19. The receptor chain draws on TRBV6-2 or TRBV6-3 and TRBJ2-1; the D segment could be TRBD2, given 5 matching bases. Sequenced input: PBMCs or T cells enriched from blood (not recorded which). The DNA is TGTGCCAGCAGTTCCCCGGGGAGCTTGTTCGGTGAGCAGTTCTTC. Its translation reads: CASSSPGSLFGEQFF.